This T cell receptor (beta chain) derives from a study of blood T cell repertoires in COVID-19. Study in general: There were acute and convalescent COVID-19 samples, and they came from the United States, Italy and Spain. PBMCs, B-cell-depleted T cells, or T cells provided the cDNA or gDNA that made up the material.

This clone was observed a single time. The ends lost 5 bases at V and 5 bases at J; junction bases unmatched: 5. Per the germline V gene, CDR1 is ENHRY and CDR2 is SYGVKD. This CDR3 has 14 residues. Original processing methods: Reference gene primer amplification yielded estimated nucleated cell counts. TCRdb's copy holds only in-frame clones and misses some; the assay was immunoSEQ multiplex PCR. V and J calls and clone size are copied from that table; D and trimming were computed from the DNA. The sample has 150,000 to 200,000 clones, over 75% seen once. The J gene is TRBJ2-1, the V gene TRBV10-3; 8 bases map to TRBD2. Sequenced: peripheral blood. The source of this sequence is a man between 35 and 55 years old with active or convalescent COVID-19. The CDR3 sequence is CAISNSGANNEQFF. The CDR3 nucleotides are TGTGCCATCAGTAATAGCGGGGCAAACAATGAGCAGTTCTTC.